This is a list of T cell receptor beta chains from one sample in a study of cytomegalovirus exposure and HLA in healthy donors. Profiled with immunoSEQ multiplex PCR; TCRdb holds only in-frame clones, not every one. The table has roughly 300,000 clones, about nine tenths seen once. Sequencing input: PBMCs. All receptors derive from a woman under 30 in good health and CMV-seronegative. CDR3s include the opening cysteine and the closing phenylalanine or tryptophan. The D gene is left open where the match is weak. For some rows the clone size is stated as once, few or many, or as a class when expanded; others skip it.

CDR3 protein: CASSFVAGKGGFSEAFF
CDR3 DNA: TGTGCCAGCAGTTTCGTCGCGGGTAAGGGGGGGTTTTCTGAAGCTTTCTTT
CDR3 length: 17
D gene: NA
clone size: once
J gene: TRBJ1-1
V gene: TRBV28

CDR3 protein: CASSISRKGNQPQHF
CDR3 DNA: TGTGCCAGTAGTATCTCGAGGAAGGGCAATCAGCCCCAGCATTTT
CDR3 length: 15
D gene: NA
clone size: NA
J gene: TRBJ1-5
V gene: TRBV19

CDR3 protein: CASTVRDYGYTF
CDR3 DNA: TGTGCCAGCACCGTCAGGGACTATGGCTACACCTTC
CDR3 length: 12
D gene: NA
clone size: NA
J gene: TRBJ1-2
V gene: TRBV28

CDR3 protein: CAISDTTLTGDTQYF
CDR3 DNA: TGTGCCATCAGTGACACGACCCTTACGGGAGATACGCAGTATTTT
CDR3 length: 15
D gene: NA
clone size: once
J gene: TRBJ2-3
V gene: TRBV10-3

CDR3 protein: CASSLTAAVSYEQYF
CDR3 DNA: TGTGCCAGCAGCTTAACGGCGGCAGTCTCCTACGAGCAGTACTTC
CDR3 length: 15
D gene: NA
clone size: NA
J gene: TRBJ2-7
V gene: TRBV7-2

CDR3 protein: CASSPGEGNTEAFF
CDR3 DNA: TGTGCCAGCAGCCCCGGGGAGGGGAACACTGAAGCTTTCTTT
CDR3 length: 14
D gene: NA
clone size: NA
J gene: TRBJ1-1
V gene: TRBV11-1

CDR3 protein: CASSGGQNYGYTF
CDR3 DNA: TGTGCCAGCTCTGGGGGACAGAACTATGGCTACACCTTC
CDR3 length: 13
D gene: TRBD1
clone size: NA
J gene: TRBJ1-2
V gene: TRBV18

CDR3 protein: CATSPHPGGDPYEQYF
CDR3 DNA: TGTGCCACCAGCCCTCACCCGGGGGGGGACCCCTACGAGCAGTACTTC
CDR3 length: 16
D gene: TRBD2
clone size: NA
J gene: TRBJ2-7
V gene: TRBV15

CDR3 protein: CASSRTGYGYTF
CDR3 DNA: TGTGCCAGCAGTCGGACAGGCTATGGCTACACCTTC
CDR3 length: 12
D gene: TRBD1
clone size: few
J gene: TRBJ1-2
V gene: TRBV6-5

CDR3 protein: CAITPVGARGYTF
CDR3 DNA: TGTGCCATCACCCCCGTAGGGGCGCGAGGCTACACCTTC
CDR3 length: 13
D gene: NA
clone size: NA
J gene: TRBJ1-2
V gene: TRBV10-3